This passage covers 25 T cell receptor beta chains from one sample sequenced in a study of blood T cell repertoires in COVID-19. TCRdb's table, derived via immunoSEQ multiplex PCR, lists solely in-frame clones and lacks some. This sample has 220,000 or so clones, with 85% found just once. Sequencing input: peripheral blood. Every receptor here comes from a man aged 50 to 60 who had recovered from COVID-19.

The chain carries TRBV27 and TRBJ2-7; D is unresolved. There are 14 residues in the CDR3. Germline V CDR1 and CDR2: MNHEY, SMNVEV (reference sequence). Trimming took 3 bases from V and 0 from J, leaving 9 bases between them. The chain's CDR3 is CASSFSVDSYEQYF. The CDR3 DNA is TGTGCCAGCAGTTTTTCAGTCGACTCCTACGAGCAGTACTTC.

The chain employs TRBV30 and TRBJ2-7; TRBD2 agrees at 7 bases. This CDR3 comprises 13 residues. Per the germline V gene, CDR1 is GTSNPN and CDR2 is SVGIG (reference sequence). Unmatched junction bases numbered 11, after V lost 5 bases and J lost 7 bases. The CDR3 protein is CAWSRAGSGEQYF. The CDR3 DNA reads TGTGCCTGGTCGCGAGCGGGATCTGGGGAGCAGTACTTC.

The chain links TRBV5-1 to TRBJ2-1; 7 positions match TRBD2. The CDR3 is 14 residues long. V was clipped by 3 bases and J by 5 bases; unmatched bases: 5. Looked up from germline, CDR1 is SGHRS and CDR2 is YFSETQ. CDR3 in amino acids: CASSSSGTNNEQFF. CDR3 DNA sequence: TGCGCCAGCAGCTCTAGCGGAACTAACAATGAGCAGTTCTTC.

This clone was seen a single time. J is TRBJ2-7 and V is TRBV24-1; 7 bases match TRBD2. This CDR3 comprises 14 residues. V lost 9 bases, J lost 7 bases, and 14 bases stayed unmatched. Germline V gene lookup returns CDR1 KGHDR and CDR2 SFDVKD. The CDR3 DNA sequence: TGTGCCACCGGGCCGGCAGTTCACGGGGGGGAGCAGTACTTC. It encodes CATGPAVHGGEQYF.

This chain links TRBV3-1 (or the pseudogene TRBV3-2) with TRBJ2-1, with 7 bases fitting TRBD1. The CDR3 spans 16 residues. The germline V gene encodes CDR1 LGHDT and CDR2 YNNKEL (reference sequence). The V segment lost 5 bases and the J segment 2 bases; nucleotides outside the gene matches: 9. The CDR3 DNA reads TGTGCCAGCAGCGTCTACAGGGGATCAACCTACAATGAGCAGTTCTTC. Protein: CASSVYRGSTYNEQFF.

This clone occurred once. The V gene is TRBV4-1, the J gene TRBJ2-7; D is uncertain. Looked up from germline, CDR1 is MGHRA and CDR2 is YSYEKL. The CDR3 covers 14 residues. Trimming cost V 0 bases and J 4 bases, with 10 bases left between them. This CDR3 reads CASSQEGYSYEQYF. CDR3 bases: TGCGCCAGCAGCCAAGAAGGTTACAGTTACGAGCAGTACTTC.

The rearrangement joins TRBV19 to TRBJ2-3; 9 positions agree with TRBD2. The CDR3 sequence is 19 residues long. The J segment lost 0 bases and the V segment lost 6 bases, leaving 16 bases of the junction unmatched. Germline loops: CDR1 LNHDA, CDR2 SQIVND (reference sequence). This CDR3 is CASRAGTSSFPSSTDTQYF. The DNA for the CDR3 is TGTGCCAGTAGGGCCGGGACTAGCTCCTTCCCTTCGAGCACAGATACGCAGTATTTT.

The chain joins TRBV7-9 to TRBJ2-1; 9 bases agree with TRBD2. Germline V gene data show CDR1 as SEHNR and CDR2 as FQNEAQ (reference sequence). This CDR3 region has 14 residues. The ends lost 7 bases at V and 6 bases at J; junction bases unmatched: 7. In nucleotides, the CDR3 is TGTGCCAGCACGCCGGGACTAGCTAGCAATGAGCAGTTCTTC. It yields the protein CASTPGLASNEQFF.

The CDR3 spells CASSPRLAGGSGTGELFF. In DNA, the CDR3 is TGTGCCAGCAGCCCCCGTCTAGCGGGAGGTTCGGGCACCGGGGAGCTGTTTTTT. V and J are TRBV11-2 and TRBJ2-2, with 11 bases matching TRBD2. CDR1 and CDR2 from the germline V gene are SGHAT and FQNNGV. Trimming cost V 5 bases and J 4 bases; bases outside gene matches: 12. The CDR3 loop spans 18 amino acids.

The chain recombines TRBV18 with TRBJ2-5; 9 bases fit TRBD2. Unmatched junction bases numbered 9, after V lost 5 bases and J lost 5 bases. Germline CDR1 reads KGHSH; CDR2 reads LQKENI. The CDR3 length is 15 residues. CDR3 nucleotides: TGTGCCAGCTCATTTCGGCGGGAGGGAAGTGAGACCCAGTACTTC. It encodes CASSFRREGSETQYF.

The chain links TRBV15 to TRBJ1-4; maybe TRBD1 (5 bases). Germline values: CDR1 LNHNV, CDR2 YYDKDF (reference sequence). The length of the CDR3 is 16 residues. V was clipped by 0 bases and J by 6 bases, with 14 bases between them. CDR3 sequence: CATSRDRTGGHEKLFF. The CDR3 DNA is TGTGCCACCAGCAGAGATAGAACAGGCGGTCATGAAAAACTGTTTTTT.

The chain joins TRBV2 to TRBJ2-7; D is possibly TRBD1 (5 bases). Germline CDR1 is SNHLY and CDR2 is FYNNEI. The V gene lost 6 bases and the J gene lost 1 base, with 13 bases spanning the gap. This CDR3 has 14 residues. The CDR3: CASSRWQGSYEQYF. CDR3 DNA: TGTGCCAGCAGCCGATGGCAGGGATCCTACGAGCAGTACTTC.

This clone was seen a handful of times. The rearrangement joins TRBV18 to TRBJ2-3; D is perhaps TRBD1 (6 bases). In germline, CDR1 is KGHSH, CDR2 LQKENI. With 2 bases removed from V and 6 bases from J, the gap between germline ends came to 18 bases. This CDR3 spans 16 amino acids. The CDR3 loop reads CASSPLGGGGLDTQYF. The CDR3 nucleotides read TGTGCCAGCTCACCATTAGGAGGTGGGGGCCTGGATACGCAGTATTTT.

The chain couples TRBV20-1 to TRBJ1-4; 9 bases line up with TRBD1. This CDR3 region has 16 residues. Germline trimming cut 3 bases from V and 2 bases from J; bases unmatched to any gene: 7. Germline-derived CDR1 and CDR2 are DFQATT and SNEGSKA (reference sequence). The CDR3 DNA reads TGCAGTGCTAGTGGTGGACAGGGGTTGACTAATGAAAAACTGTTTTTT. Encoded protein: CSASGGQGLTNEKLFF.

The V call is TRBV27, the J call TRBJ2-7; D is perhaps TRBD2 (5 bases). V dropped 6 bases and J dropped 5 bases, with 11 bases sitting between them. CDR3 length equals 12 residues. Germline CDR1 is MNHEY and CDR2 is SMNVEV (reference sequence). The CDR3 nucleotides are TGTGCCAGCAGGGCTAGCCTCCACGAGCAGTACTTC. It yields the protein CASRASLHEQYF.

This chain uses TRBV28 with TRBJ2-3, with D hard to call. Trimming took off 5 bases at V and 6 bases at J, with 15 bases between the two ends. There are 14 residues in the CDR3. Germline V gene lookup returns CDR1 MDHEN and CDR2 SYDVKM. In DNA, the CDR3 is TGTGCCAGCAGTCCCCATCCCACAGCTGATACGCAGTATTTT. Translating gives CASSPHPTADTQYF. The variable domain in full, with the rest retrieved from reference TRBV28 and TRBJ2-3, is DVKVTQSSRYLVKRTGEKVFLECVQDMDHENMFWYRQDPGLGLRLIYFSYDVKMKEKGDIPEGYSVSREKKERFSLILESASTNQTSMYLCASSPHPTADTQYFGPGTRLTVL.

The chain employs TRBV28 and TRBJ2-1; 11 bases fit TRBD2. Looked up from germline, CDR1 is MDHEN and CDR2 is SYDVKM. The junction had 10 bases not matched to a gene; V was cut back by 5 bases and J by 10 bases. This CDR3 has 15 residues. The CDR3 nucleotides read TGTGCCAGCAGTCCTACCGGGACTAGCGGTCGCGAGCAGTTCTTC. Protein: CASSPTGTSGREQFF.

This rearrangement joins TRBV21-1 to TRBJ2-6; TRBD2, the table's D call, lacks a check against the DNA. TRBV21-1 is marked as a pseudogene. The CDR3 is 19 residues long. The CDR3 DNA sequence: TGTGCCAGCAGCAAAGAAGAGGTAGTGCGGCCGGAAGGGGCCAACGTCCTGACTTTC. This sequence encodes CASSKEEVVRPEGANVLTF.

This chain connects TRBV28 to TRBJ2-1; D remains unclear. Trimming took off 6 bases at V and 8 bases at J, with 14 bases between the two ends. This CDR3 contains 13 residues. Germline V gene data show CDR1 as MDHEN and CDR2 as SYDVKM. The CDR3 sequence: CASRQSGRDEQFF. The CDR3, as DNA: TGTGCCAGCAGACAGAGTGGCCGCGATGAGCAGTTCTTC.

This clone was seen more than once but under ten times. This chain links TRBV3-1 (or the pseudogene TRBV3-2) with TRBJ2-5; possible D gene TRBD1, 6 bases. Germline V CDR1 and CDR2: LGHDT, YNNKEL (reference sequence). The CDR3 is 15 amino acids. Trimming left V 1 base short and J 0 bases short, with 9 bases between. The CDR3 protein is CASSQGAGDQETQYF. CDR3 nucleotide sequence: TGTGCCAGCAGCCAAGGTGCAGGGGACCAAGAGACCCAGTACTTC.

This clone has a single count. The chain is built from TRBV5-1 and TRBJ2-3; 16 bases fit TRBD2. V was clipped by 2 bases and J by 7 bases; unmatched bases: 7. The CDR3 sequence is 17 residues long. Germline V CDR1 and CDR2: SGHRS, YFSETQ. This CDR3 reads CASSFGTSGRAINTQYF. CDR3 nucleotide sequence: TGCGCCAGCAGCTTCGGGACTAGCGGGAGGGCCATTAATACGCAGTATTTT.

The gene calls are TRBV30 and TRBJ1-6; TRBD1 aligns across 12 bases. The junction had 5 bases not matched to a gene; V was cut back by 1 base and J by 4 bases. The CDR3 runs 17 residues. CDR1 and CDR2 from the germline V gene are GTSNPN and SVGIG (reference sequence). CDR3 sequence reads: CAWSAGTGGRYNSPLHF. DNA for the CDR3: TGTGCCTGGAGTGCCGGGACAGGGGGCCGGTATAATTCACCCCTCCACTTT.

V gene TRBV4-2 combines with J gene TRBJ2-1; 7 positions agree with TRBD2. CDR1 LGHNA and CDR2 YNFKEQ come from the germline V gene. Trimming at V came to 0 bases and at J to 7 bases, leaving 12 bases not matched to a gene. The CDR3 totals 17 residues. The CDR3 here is CASSQEPSAGVGNEQFF. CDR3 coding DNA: TGTGCCAGCAGCCAAGAGCCCAGCGCGGGAGTTGGTAATGAGCAGTTCTTC.

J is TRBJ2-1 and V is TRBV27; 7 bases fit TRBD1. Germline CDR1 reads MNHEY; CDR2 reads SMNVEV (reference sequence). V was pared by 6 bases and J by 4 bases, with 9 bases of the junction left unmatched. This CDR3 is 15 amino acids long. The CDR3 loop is CASSLGQRSYNEQFF. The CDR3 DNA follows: TGTGCCAGCAGCCTGGGACAGAGGTCATACAATGAGCAGTTCTTC.

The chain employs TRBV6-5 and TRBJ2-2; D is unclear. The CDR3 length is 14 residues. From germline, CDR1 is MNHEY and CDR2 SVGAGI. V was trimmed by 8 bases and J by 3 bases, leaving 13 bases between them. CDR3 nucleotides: TGTGCCAGCCGGTCCAGCGTATACACCGGGGAGCTGTTTTTT. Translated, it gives CASRSSVYTGELFF.